This T cell receptor beta chain was recovered during a study of shared clonotypes between healthy human individuals. Findings of the study overall: Among a few donors, around 5% of naive CD4 clonotypes were found in common. The expectation was that sequencing depth would affect clonotype sharing among donors. Sample collection involved blood only; tissue repertoires are likely different.

CDR1 is MDHEN and CDR2 is SYDVKM in the germline V gene. Trimming at V came to 1 base and at J to 4 bases, leaving 3 bases not matched to a gene. This CDR3 is built from 14 residues. Assay runs were performed at deep level. Some clones are missing from TCRdb's copy, which holds only in-frame ones; the method was immunoSEQ multiplex PCR. The sample records some 600,000 clones, roughly 95% being singletons. Naive CD8 cells lacked CD45RO and underwent positive selection for CCR7, leaving out terminally differentiated effector memory CD45RA+ cells. For this clone: Its antigen is not identified.

This TCR was recovered from a woman aged 25 to 39 in good health. J is TRBJ1-2 and V is TRBV28, with 7 bases identical to TRBD1. The sequencing input was naive CD8+ T cells sorted from blood. This CDR3 reads CASSLSDRVYGYTF. CDR3 DNA: TGTGCCAGCAGTTTATCAGACAGGGTCTATGGCTACACCTTC.